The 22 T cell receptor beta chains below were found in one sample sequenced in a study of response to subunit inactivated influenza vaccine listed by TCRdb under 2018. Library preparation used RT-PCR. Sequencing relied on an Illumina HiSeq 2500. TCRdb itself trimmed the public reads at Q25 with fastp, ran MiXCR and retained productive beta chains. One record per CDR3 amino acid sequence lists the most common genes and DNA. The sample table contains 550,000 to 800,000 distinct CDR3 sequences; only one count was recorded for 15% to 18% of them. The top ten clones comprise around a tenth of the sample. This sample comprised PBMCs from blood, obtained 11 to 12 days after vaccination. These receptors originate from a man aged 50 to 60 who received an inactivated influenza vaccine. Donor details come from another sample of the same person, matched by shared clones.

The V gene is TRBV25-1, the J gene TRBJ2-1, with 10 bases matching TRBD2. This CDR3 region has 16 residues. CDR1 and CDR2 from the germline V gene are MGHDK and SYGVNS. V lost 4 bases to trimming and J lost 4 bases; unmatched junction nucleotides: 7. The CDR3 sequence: CASSGASGRAYNEQFF. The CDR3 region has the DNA TGTGCCAGCAGTGGTGCTAGCGGGAGAGCATACAATGAGCAGTTCTTC.

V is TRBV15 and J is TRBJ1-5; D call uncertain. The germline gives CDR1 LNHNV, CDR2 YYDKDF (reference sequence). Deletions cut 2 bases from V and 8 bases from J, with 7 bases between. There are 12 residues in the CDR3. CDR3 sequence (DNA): TGTGCCACCAGCAGACTGCTGGAGCCCCAGCATTTT. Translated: CATSRLLEPQHF.

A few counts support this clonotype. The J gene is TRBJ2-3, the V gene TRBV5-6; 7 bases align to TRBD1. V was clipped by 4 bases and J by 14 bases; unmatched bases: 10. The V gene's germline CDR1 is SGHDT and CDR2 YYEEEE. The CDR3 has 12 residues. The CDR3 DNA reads TGTGCCAGCAGCATCGGACAGGCCGACCCGTATTTT. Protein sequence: CASSIGQADPYF.

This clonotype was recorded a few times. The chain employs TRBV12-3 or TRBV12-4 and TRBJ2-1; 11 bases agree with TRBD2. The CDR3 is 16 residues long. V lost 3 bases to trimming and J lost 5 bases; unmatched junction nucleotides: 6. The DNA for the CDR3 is TGTGCCAGCAGTTTTGAAAGACTAGCGGGGCACAATGAGCAGTTCTTC. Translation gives CASSFERLAGHNEQFF.

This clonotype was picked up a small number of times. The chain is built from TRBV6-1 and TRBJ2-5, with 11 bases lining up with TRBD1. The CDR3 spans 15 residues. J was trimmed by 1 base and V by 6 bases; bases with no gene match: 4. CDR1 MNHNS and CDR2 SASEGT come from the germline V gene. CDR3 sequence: CASRGQGASQETQYF. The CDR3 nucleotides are TGTGCCAGCAGAGGACAGGGGGCTTCCCAAGAGACCCAGTACTTC.

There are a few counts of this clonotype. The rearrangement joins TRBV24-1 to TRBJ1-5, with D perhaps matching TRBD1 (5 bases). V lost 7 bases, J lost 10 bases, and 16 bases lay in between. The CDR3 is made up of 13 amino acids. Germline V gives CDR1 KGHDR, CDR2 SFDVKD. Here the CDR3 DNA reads TGTGCCACCAGCGACGGCAGGGTAAATCCCCAGCATTTT. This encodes CATSDGRVNPQHF.

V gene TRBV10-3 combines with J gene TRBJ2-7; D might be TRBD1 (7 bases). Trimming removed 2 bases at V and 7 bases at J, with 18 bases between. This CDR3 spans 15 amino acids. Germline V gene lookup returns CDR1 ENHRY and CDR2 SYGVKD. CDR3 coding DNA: TGTGCCATCAGTGAGGACAGGGAGGTGTCGGGTGAGCAGTACTTC. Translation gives CAISEDREVSGEQYF.

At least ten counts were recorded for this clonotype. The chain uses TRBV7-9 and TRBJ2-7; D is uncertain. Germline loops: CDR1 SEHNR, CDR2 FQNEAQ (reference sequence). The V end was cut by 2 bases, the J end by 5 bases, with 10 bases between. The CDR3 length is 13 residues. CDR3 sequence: CASSLPNDDEQYF. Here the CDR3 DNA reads TGTGCCAGCAGCTTACCGAACGACGACGAGCAGTACTTC.

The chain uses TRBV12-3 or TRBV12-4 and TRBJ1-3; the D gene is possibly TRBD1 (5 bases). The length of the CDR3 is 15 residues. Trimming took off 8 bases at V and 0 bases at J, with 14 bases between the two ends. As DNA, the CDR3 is TGTGCCAGCGACTCCTGGGGCCTCTCTGGAAACACCATATATTTT. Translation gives CASDSWGLSGNTIYF.

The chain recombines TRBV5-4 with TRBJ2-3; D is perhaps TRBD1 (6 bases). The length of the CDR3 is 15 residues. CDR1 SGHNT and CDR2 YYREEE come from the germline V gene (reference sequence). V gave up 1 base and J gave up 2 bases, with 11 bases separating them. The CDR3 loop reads CASSLSPGDTDTQYF. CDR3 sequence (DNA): TGTGCCAGCAGCTTGTCGCCAGGGGACACAGATACGCAGTATTTT. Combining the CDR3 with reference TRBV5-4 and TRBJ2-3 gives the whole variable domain ETGVTQSPTHLIKTRGQQVTLRCSSQSGHNTVSWYQQALGQGPQFIFQYYREEENGRGNFPPRFSGLQFPNYSSELNVNALELDDSALYLCASSLSPGDTDTQYFGPGTRLTVL.

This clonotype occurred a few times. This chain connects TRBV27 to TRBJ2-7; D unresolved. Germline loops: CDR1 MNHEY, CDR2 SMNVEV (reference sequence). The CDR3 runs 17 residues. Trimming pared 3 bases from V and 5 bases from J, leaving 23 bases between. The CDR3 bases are TGTGCCAGCAGTTTGTCCCCCTACCGGGCTAGTCAAAACGAGCAGTACTTC. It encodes CASSLSPYRASQNEQYF.

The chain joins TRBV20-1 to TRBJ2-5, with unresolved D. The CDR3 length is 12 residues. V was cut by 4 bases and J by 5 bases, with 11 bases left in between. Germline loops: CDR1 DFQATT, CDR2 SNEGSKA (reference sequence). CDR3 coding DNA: TGCAGTGCTATGGGTTTCGGGGAGACCCAGTACTTC. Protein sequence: CSAMGFGETQYF.

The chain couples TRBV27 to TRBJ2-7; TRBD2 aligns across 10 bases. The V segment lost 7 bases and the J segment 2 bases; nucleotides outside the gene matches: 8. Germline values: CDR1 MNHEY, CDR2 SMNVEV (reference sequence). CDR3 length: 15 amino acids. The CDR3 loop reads CASIPRTSGTYEQYF. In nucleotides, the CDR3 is TGTGCCAGCATCCCCCGGACTAGCGGAACCTACGAGCAGTACTTC.

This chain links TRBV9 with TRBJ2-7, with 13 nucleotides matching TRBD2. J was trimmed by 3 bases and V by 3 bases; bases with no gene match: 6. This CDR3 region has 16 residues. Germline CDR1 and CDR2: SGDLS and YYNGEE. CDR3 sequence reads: CASSAHGTSGIYEQYF. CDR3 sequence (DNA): TGTGCCAGCAGCGCCCATGGGACTAGCGGGATCTACGAGCAGTACTTC.

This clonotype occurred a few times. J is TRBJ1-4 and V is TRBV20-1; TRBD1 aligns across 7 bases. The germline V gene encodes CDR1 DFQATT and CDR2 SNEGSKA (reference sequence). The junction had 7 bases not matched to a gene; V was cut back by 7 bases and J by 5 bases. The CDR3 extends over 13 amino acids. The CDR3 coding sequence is TGCAGTGTCGGGACAGTAGGAAATGAAAAACTGTTTTTT. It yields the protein CSVGTVGNEKLFF.

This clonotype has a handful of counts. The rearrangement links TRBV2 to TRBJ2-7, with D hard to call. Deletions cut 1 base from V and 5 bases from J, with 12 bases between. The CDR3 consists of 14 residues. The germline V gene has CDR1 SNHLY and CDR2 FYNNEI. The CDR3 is CASSEGDGSDEQYF. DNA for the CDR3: TGTGCCAGCAGTGAAGGGGATGGGTCCGACGAGCAGTACTTC.

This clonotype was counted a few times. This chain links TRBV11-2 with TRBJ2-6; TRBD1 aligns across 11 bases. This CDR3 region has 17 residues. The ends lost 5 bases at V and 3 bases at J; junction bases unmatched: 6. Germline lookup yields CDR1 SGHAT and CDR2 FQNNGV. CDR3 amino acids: CASSPRDRGFGANVLTF. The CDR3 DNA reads TGTGCCAGCAGCCCCCGGGACAGGGGGTTTGGGGCCAACGTCCTGACTTTC.

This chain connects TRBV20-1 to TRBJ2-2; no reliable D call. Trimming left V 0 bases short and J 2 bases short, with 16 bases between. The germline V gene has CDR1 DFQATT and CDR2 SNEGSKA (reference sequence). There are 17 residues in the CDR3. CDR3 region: CSARDQRLDPNTGELFF. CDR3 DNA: TGCAGTGCTAGAGATCAGAGACTGGACCCAAACACCGGGGAGCTGTTTTTT.

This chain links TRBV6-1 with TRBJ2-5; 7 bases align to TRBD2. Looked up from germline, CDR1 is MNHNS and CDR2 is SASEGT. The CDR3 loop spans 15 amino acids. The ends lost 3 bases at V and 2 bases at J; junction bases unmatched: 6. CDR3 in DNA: TGTGCCAGCAGTGATCAGTCTAGCGGACAAGAGACCCAGTACTTC. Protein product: CASSDQSSGQETQYF.

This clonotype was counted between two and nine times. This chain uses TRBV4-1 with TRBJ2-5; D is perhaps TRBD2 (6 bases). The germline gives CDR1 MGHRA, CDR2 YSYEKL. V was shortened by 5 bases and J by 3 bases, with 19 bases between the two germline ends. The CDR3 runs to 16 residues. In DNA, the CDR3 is TGCGCCAGCAGCTACGCGGGACTGCAATCCGAAGAGACCCAGTACTTC. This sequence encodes CASSYAGLQSEETQYF.

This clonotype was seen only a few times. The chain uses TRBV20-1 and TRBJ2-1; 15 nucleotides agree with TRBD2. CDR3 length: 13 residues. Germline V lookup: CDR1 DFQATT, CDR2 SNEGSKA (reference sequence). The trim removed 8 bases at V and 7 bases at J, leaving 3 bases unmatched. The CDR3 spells CSTGLAGGNEQFF. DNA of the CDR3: TGCAGTACGGGACTAGCGGGGGGAAATGAGCAGTTCTTC.

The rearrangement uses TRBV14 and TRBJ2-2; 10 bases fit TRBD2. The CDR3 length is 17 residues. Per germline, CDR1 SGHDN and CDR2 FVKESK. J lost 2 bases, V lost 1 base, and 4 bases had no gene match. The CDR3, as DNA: TGTGCCAGCAGCCAAGGTAGCGGGAGGCAAAACACCGGGGAGCTGTTTTTT. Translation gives CASSQGSGRQNTGELFF.